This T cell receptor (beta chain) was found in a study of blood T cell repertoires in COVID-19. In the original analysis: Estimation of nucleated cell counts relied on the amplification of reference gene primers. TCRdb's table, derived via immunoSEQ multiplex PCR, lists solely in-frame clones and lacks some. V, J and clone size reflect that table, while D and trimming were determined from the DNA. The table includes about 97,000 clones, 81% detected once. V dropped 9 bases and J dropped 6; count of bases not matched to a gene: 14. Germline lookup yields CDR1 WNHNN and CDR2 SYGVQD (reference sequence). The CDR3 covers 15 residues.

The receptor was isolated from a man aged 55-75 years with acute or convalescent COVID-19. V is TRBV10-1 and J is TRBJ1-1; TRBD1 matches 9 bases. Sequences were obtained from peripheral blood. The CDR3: CASRPGTGKSAEAFF. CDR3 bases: TGCGCCAGTCGTCCCGGGACAGGGAAAAGCGCTGAAGCTTTCTTT.